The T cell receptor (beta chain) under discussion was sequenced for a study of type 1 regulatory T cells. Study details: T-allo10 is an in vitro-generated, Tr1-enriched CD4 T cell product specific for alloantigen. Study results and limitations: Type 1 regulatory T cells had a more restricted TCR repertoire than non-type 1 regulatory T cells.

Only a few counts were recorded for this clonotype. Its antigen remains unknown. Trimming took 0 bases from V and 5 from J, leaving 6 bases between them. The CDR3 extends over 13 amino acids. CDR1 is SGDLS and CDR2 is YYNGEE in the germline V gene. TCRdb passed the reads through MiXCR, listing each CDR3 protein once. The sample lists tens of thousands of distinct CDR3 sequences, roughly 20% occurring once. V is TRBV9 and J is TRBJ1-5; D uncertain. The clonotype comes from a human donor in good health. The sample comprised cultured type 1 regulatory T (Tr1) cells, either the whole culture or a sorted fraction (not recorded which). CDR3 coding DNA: TGTGCCAGCAGCGTAGACATGGATCAGCCCCAGCATTTT. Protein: CASSVDMDQPQHF. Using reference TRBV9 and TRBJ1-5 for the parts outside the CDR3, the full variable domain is DSGVTQTPKHLITATGQRVTLRCSPRSGDLSVYWYQQSLDQGLQFLIQYYNGEERAKGNILERFSAQQFPDLHSELNLSSLELGDSALYFCASSVDMDQPQHFGDGTRLSIL.